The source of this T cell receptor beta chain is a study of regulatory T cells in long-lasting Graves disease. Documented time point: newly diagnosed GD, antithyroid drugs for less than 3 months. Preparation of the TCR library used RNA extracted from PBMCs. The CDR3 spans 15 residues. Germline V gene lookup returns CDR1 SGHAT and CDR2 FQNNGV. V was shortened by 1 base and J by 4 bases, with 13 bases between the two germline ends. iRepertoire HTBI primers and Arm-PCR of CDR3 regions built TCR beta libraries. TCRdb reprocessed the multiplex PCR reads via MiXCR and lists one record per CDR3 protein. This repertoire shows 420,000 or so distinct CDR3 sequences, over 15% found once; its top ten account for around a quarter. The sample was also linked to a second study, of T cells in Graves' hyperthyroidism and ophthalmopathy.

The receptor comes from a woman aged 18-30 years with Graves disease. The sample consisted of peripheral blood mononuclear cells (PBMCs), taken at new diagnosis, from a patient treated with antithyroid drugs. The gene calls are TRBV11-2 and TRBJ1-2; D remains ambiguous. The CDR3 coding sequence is TGTGCCAGCAGCTTAGGGATTGGCAGACTCTATGGCTACACCTTC. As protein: CASSLGIGRLYGYTF.